This T cell receptor (beta chain) was sequenced in a study of T cell responses to AZD1222 COVID-19 vaccine. This clone has just one count. What it binds is unknown. Trimming pared 6 bases from V and 2 bases from J, leaving 9 bases between. CDR3 length equals 13 residues. Per germline, CDR1 SNHLY and CDR2 FYNNEI. Findings and caveats of the study: Breadth and depth of Spike-specific TCRs rose after two AZD1222 doses.

Here immunoSEQ multiplex PCR was the method, and the copy in TCRdb shows in-frame clones only, minus some. The table lists nearly 200,000 clones, under 95% of them singletons, with around 1% in the top ten. The source material was peripheral blood, sampled 28 days after the second AZD1222 dose. The chain links TRBV2 to TRBJ2-3; D tentatively reads TRBD1 or TRBD2 (5 bases each). This sequence originates from an adult who received the AZD1222 COVID-19 vaccine. CDR3 sequence (DNA): TGTGCCAGCAGAACTGGGACCACAGATACGCAGTATTTT. As protein: CASRTGTTDTQYF.